This T cell receptor (beta chain) was identified in a study of shared clonotypes between healthy human individuals. In the study overall: Donors had three CD4 naive, three CD4 memory, two CD8 naive and one CD8 memory plate apiece.

V dropped 8 bases and J dropped 7 bases, with 21 bases sitting between them. This CDR3 has 15 amino acids. The germline CDR1 and CDR2 sequences are SGHTA and FQGNSA. Study-level findings and limits: Blood alone was sampled, and tissue repertoires likely differ.

To note about this clone: Its target is unknown.

Naive CD8 cells were CD45RO-negative, positively selected for CCR7, excluding terminally differentiated effector memory CD45RA+ cells. Clones were read by immunoSEQ multiplex PCR, and TCRdb kept only the in-frame ones, dropping some. The sample consists of approximately 2,200,000 clones, approximately 94% of them appearing once. Source material: naive CD8+ T cells from PBMCs. The origin of this receptor is a man between 18 and 29 years old in good health. Some clones in this sample may be carry-over from other donors' samples. The chain combines TRBV7-2 with TRBJ2-1; D may match TRBD1 or TRBD2 (5 bases each). The CDR3 region has the DNA TGTGCCAGCTTATGGAGCGGCAGCAAGGGGAATGAGCAGTTCTTC. Its protein is CASLWSGSKGNEQFF.